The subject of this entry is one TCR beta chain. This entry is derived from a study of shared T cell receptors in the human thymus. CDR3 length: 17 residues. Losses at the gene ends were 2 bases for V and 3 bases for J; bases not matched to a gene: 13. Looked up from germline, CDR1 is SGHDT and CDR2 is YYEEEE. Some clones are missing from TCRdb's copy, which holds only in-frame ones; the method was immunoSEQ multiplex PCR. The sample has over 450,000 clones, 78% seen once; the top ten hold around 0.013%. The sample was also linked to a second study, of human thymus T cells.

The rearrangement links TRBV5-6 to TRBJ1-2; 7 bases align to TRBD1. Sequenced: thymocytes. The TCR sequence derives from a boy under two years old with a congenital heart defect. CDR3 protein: CASSLVFAGGQDYGYTF. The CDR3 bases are TGTGCCAGCAGCTTAGTGTTCGCAGGGGGGCAGGACTATGGCTACACCTTC.